The T cell receptor beta chain under discussion was sequenced for a study of T cell clonality in common variable immunodeficiency. TCRdb keeps only in-frame clones here, not all; method: immunoSEQ multiplex PCR. The table records roughly 42,000 clones without singletons, the ten largest covering around 2.1%. This clone occurred many times. Its target is not known. The read comes to an end 3 residues before the CDR3 does, leaving the germline J gene to fill in the end. Most patients and controls had Caucasian heritage. The V and J ends lost 1 base and 3 bases respectively, with 10 bases between them. There are 14 residues in the CDR3. Germline V gene data show CDR1 as SGDLS and CDR2 as YYNGEE. Overall study results and limits: Authors noted CVID clonality's cause needs subpopulation repertoire sequencing. Compared with controls, CVID subjects had fewer shared TCRbeta clones. TCRbeta clonality was increased in CVID versus healthy controls.

The rearrangement links TRBV9 to TRBJ1-1, with a possible D match to TRBD1 (5 bases). The sequence was collected from a person between 18 and 75 years old in good health. Sequencing input: peripheral blood mononuclear cells. Partial CDR3 DNA: TGTGCCAGCAGCGTACGGGGGATCGACACTGAA. Its translation: CASSVRGIDTE. The CDR3 in full is CASSVRGIDTEAFF.